Following are 28 T cell receptor beta chains from one sample sequenced in a study of blood T cells in healthy people across ages. A J-beta primer mix and a sample-barcoded 5' primer were used in a second PCR of about 7 to 12 cycles. MiXCR, run by TCRdb on the 5' RACE reads, gives a single entry per CDR3 protein. The data contain roughly 1,700,000 distinct CDR3 sequences, 28% of them seen just once; the ten biggest clones take up roughly 8%. Sequences were obtained from blood. The receptors stem from a woman in her twenties or thirties in good health.

The chain carries TRBV20-1 and TRBJ2-7; D may be TRBD2 (5 bases). The germline V gene has CDR1 DFQATT and CDR2 SNEGSKA (reference sequence). Trimming took off 1 base at V and 9 bases at J, with 13 bases between the two ends. The CDR3 is 12 residues long. In nucleotides, the CDR3 is TGCAGTGCTAGAGGAACGGGGAGTACGCAGTACTTC. This codes for CSARGTGSTQYF.

The chain links TRBV9 to TRBJ1-2, with D hard to call. Germline values: CDR1 SGDLS, CDR2 YYNGEE. The V end was cut by 1 base, the J end by 4 bases, with 5 bases between. The CDR3 totals 12 residues. The CDR3 reads CASSVYTYGYTF. CDR3 DNA sequence: TGTGCCAGCAGCGTATACACCTATGGCTACACCTTC. Filled out from reference TRBV9 and TRBJ1-2, the complete variable domain reads DSGVTQTPKHLITATGQRVTLRCSPRSGDLSVYWYQQSLDQGLQFLIQYYNGEERAKGNILERFSAQQFPDLHSELNLSSLELGDSALYFCASSVYTYGYTFGSGTRLTVV.

The chain employs TRBV7-2 and TRBJ2-3; the D gene is possibly TRBD2 (5 bases). Germline V gives CDR1 SGHTA, CDR2 FQGNSA. This CDR3 contains 12 residues. V dropped 4 bases and J dropped 5 bases, with 7 bases sitting between them. The CDR3 DNA reads as TGTGCCAGCAGCTATGCGGGAGATACGCAGTATTTT. This encodes CASSYAGDTQYF.

The V call is TRBV11-2, the J call TRBJ2-7, with a weak D call TRBD2 (7 bases). Germline V lookup: CDR1 SGHAT, CDR2 FQNNGV. The CDR3 is 15 amino acids. V was shortened by 4 bases and J by 2 bases, with 15 bases between the two germline ends. CDR3 loop: CASSSSPGGPYEQYF. DNA for the CDR3: TGTGCCAGCAGCTCCTCCCCGGGGGGCCCCTACGAGCAGTACTTC.

CDR3: CASSRLTGSNYGYTF. Written as DNA, the CDR3 is TGTGCCAGCAGCCGTCTGACAGGCTCTAACTATGGCTACACCTTC. This chain connects TRBV14 to TRBJ1-2; D perhaps matches TRBD1 (6 bases). Germline-derived CDR1 and CDR2 are SGHDN and FVKESK. This CDR3 has 15 residues. V was cut by 4 bases and J by 0 bases, with 12 bases left in between. Complete variable domain (other parts from reference TRBV14 and TRBJ1-2): EAGVTQFPSHSVIEKGQTVTLRCDPISGHDNLYWYRRVMGKEIKFLLHFVKESKQDESGMPNNRFLAERTGGTYSTLKVQPAELEDSGVYFCASSRLTGSNYGYTFGSGTRLTVV.

This clonotype turned up a few times. The gene calls are TRBV25-1 and TRBJ2-7, with D possibly matching TRBD2 (5 bases). Germline-derived CDR1 and CDR2 are MGHDK and SYGVNS. V was pared by 3 bases and J by 2 bases, with 14 bases between. The CDR3 totals 15 residues. The CDR3 DNA is TGTGCCAGCAGTGATGCGTCTAGCAACACCTACGAGCAGTACTTC. Its protein is CASSDASSNTYEQYF.

This clonotype occurred a few times. The rearrangement uses TRBV7-2 and TRBJ2-3; D uncertain. The CDR3 contains 15 residues. Germline loops: CDR1 SGHTA, CDR2 FQGNSA. With 3 bases removed from V and 2 bases from J, the gap between germline ends came to 12 bases. This CDR3 reads CASSLRGQITDTQYF. In DNA form, the CDR3 reads TGTGCCAGCAGCTTGCGCGGCCAGATCACAGATACGCAGTATTTT. The full variable domain, its missing parts supplied by reference TRBV7-2 and TRBJ2-3, is GAGVSQSPSNKVTEKGKDVELRCDPISGHTALYWYRQSLGQGLEFLIYFQGNSAPDKSGLPSDRFSAERTGGSVSTLTIQRTQQEDSAVYLCASSLRGQITDTQYFGPGTRLTVL.

This clonotype was detected only a few times. V gene TRBV12-3 or TRBV12-4 combines with J gene TRBJ1-2; 9 bases fit TRBD1. With 5 bases clipped from V and 8 bases from J, the junction kept 6 bases outside the gene matches. CDR3 length: 13 amino acids. This chain's CDR3 is CASSVRDREGYTF. DNA for the CDR3: TGTGCCAGCAGTGTCCGGGACAGGGAAGGCTACACCTTC.

There are a few counts of this clonotype. This chain uses TRBV7-6 with TRBJ1-5, with TRBD1 matching 10 bases. The germline V gene has CDR1 SGHVS and CDR2 FNYEAQ. V gave up 7 bases and J gave up 2 bases; unmatched junction bases: 5. CDR3 length: 15 amino acids. CDR3 nucleotides: TGTGCCAGCACCCTCGGGACAGGGGGCAATCAGCCCCAGCATTTT. Translation: CASTLGTGGNQPQHF.

This clonotype has only a few counts. V is TRBV20-1 and J is TRBJ1-2; TRBD1 agrees at 10 bases. Trimming at V came to 5 bases and at J to 6 bases, leaving 6 bases not matched to a gene. The CDR3 loop spans 13 amino acids. Germline V gene data show CDR1 as DFQATT and CDR2 as SNEGSKA (reference sequence). The CDR3 DNA reads as TGCAGTGCTGCCCTGGGGACAGGGGATGGCTACACCTTC. Protein product: CSAALGTGDGYTF.

The chain couples TRBV5-1 to TRBJ1-1; D is undetermined. The CDR3 runs 13 residues. V dropped 7 bases and J dropped 5 bases, with 15 bases sitting between them. Germline CDR1 SGHRS, CDR2 YFSETQ. The chain's CDR3 is CASRGLSETEAFF. The DNA of the CDR3 is TGCGCCAGCCGCGGACTGTCGGAAACTGAAGCTTTCTTT.

This clonotype was picked up a small number of times. The V call is TRBV12-3 or TRBV12-4, the J call TRBJ2-2; D is perhaps TRBD1 (6 bases). The CDR3 extends over 15 amino acids. V lost 7 bases and J 1 base, leaving 13 bases between the germline ends. CDR3 bases: TGTGCCAGCACCAGGGGAGCGGAGAACACCGGGGAGCTGTTTTTT. It yields the protein CASTRGAENTGELFF.

This chain joins TRBV6-2 or TRBV6-3 and TRBJ2-3, with D possibly matching TRBD2 (6 bases). This CDR3 region has 15 residues. Trimming pared 2 bases from V and 6 bases from J, leaving 15 bases between. The germline gives CDR1 MNHEY, CDR2 SVGEGT. This CDR3 reads CASSYVAGSKDTQYF. For the CDR3, the DNA is TGTGCCAGCAGTTACGTGGCGGGAAGTAAGGATACGCAGTATTTT.

The chain recombines TRBV11-2 with TRBJ2-1; possible D gene TRBD2, 5 bases. The CDR3 is made up of 14 amino acids. Germline CDR1 reads SGHAT; CDR2 reads FQNNGV. V was cut by 5 bases and J by 7 bases, with 15 bases left in between. The CDR3 DNA sequence: TGTGCCAGCAGCACTACCGGACTCTGGAATGAGCAGTTCTTC. This codes for CASSTTGLWNEQFF.

This clonotype was counted between two and nine times. V and J are TRBV7-3 and TRBJ1-1; D possibly corresponds to TRBD1 (5 bases). V was shortened by 2 bases and J by 0 bases, with 10 bases between the two germline ends. Germline assignment: CDR1 SGHTA and CDR2 FQGTGA. This CDR3 is 15 amino acids long. The chain's CDR3 is CASSLDGTVNTEAFF. CDR3 in DNA: TGTGCCAGCAGCTTAGACGGGACGGTGAACACTGAAGCTTTCTTT.

V and J are TRBV5-1 and TRBJ2-3; D assignment may be TRBD1 or TRBD2 (6 bases each). With 0 bases removed from V and 2 bases from J, the gap between germline ends came to 10 bases. CDR3 length: 15 amino acids. Germline lookup yields CDR1 SGHRS and CDR2 YFSETQ. The DNA of the CDR3 is TGCGCCAGCAGCTTGGAGTGGGGGGCCACAGATACGCAGTATTTT. Its protein product is CASSLEWGATDTQYF.

This clonotype has more than one count but fewer than ten. This chain links TRBV5-1 with TRBJ2-4; TRBD1 aligns across 7 bases. TRBJ2-7 explains the end of the DNA better; the J call may be wrong. The CDR3 loop spans 16 amino acids. Germline V gives CDR1 SGHRS, CDR2 YFSETQ. This CDR3 reads CASSLAEGASPYEQYF. Here the CDR3 DNA reads TGCGCCAGCAGCTTGGCAGAGGGGGCTTCCCCCTACGAGCAGTACTTC.

The rearrangement joins TRBV5-1 to TRBJ2-5; 7 nucleotides line up with TRBD1. V gave up 1 base and J gave up 2 bases; unmatched junction bases: 5. CDR3 length: 15 residues. Germline loops: CDR1 SGHRS, CDR2 YFSETQ. The CDR3 loop is CASSLFMGQQETQYF. The CDR3 region has the DNA TGCGCCAGCAGCTTGTTTATGGGACAGCAAGAGACCCAGTACTTC.

This clonotype was seen a few times. This chain uses TRBV5-1 with TRBJ1-1; D call uncertain. The V gene lost 0 bases and the J gene lost 6 bases, with 15 bases spanning the gap. Germline V gene sequence: CDR1 SGHRS, CDR2 YFSETQ. The CDR3 sequence is 15 residues long. CDR3: CASSLEVGKRAEAFF. CDR3 DNA sequence: TGCGCCAGCAGCTTGGAAGTAGGGAAAAGGGCTGAAGCTTTCTTT.

J is TRBJ1-2 and V is TRBV30; D remains ambiguous. Germline-derived CDR1 and CDR2 are GTSNPN and SVGIG (reference sequence). This CDR3 has 13 residues. Trimming stripped 1 base from V and 1 base from J, with 7 bases between. CDR3 in amino acids: CAWSELVNYGYTF. The CDR3 DNA sequence: TGTGCCTGGAGTGAGTTAGTTAACTATGGCTACACCTTC.

The rearrangement links TRBV2 to TRBJ2-5, with D possibly matching TRBD2 (6 bases). The J call may be incorrect, as the DNA end agrees better with TRBJ2-7. Per the germline V gene, CDR1 is SNHLY and CDR2 is FYNNEI. The CDR3 is 15 amino acids. The CDR3: CASSVEGLGVYEQYF. The CDR3 DNA sequence: TGTGCCAGCAGTGTTGAGGGACTGGGGGTCTACGAGCAGTACTTC.

The chain links TRBV20-1 to TRBJ1-1; a possible D gene is TRBD1 (5 bases). Germline values: CDR1 DFQATT, CDR2 SNEGSKA (reference sequence). The CDR3 has 14 residues. V was cut by 1 base and J by 3 bases, with 12 bases left in between. CDR3 sequence reads: CSARGQQLYTEAFF. The CDR3 DNA sequence: TGCAGTGCTAGAGGACAGCAACTATACACTGAAGCTTTCTTT.

V gene TRBV6-6 combines with J gene TRBJ1-1; D is possibly TRBD1 (5 bases). The CDR3 is 14 residues long. The germline V gene encodes CDR1 MNHNY and CDR2 SVGAGI (reference sequence). V was shortened by 6 bases and J by 3 bases, with 14 bases between the two germline ends. CDR3 region: CASSQQALYTEAFF. The DNA for the CDR3 is TGTGCCAGCAGCCAACAGGCGCTGTACACTGAAGCTTTCTTT.

The sample holds a few counts of this clonotype. This chain connects TRBV12-3 or TRBV12-4 to TRBJ2-1; 12 bases are shared with TRBD2. V lost 1 base and J lost 6; bases outside the gene matches: 19. This CDR3 region has 21 residues. The CDR3 loop reads CASSLGLAGALSRSLSNEQFF. Here the CDR3 DNA reads TGTGCCAGCAGTTTAGGACTAGCGGGAGCCTTATCGAGGTCCCTCTCCAATGAGCAGTTCTTC.

The sample holds many counts of this clonotype. The V and J genes are TRBV25-1 and TRBJ2-4, with D maybe TRBD2 (6 bases). V lost 4 bases and J 8 bases, leaving 12 bases between the germline ends. The CDR3 has 13 residues. Per germline, CDR1 MGHDK and CDR2 SYGVNS. The DNA for the CDR3 is TGTGCCAGCAGTGGGAGCGGGTACGACATTCAGTACTTC. It yields the protein CASSGSGYDIQYF.

This clonotype was recorded only once. J is TRBJ2-3 and V is TRBV6-2 or TRBV6-3, with D possibly matching TRBD1 (5 bases). The CDR3 length is 15 residues. Per the germline V gene, CDR1 is MNHEY and CDR2 is SVGEGT. V shed 0 bases and J shed 5 bases, with 12 bases lying between them. The CDR3 loop is CASSYSGITGDTQYF. The CDR3 DNA follows: TGTGCCAGCAGTTACTCCGGAATTACAGGAGATACGCAGTATTTT.

This clonotype was seen more than once but under ten times. The V gene is TRBV20-1, the J gene TRBJ2-1, with no clear D. Trimming took 6 bases from V and 5 from J, leaving 11 bases between them. The CDR3 extends over 12 amino acids. Germline CDR1 DFQATT, CDR2 SNEGSKA (reference sequence). DNA for the CDR3: TGCAGTGCGGAAGACACCGACAATGAGCAGTTCTTC. Translating it yields CSAEDTDNEQFF.

The chain is built from TRBV5-1 and TRBJ1-1; D not resolved. Germline V gives CDR1 SGHRS, CDR2 YFSETQ. The CDR3 contains 17 residues. The V end lost 0 bases, the J end lost 1 base, and 16 bases lay between the germline ends. The CDR3 is CASSLEIGGQRNTEAFF. In nucleotides, the CDR3 is TGCGCCAGCAGCTTGGAAATTGGTGGTCAGAGGAACACTGAAGCTTTCTTT.